These T cell receptor beta chains were read from a single sample in a study of naive and memory T cell subsets. TCRdb passed the UMI-ligation and nested PCR reads through MiXCR, listing each CDR3 protein once. The sample lists 120,000 or so distinct CDR3 sequences; 35% to 40% were seen once. Sequencing input: central memory CD4+ T cells from blood. Source of these receptors: a human donor in good health. Both conserved end residues are part of each CDR3. D genes are given only for firm matches. The size entry is marked missing in some rows and otherwise reads once, few, many or a size class.

abundance: once
j_gene: TRBJ2-1
d_gene: TRBD1
v_gene: TRBV9
CDR3aa: CASSVEGASYNEQFF
CDR3nt: TGTGCCAGCAGCGTCGAGGGGGCCTCCTACAATGAGCAGTTCTTC

abundance: many
j_gene: TRBJ1-5
d_gene: NA
v_gene: TRBV28
CDR3aa: CASSAGLSNQPQHF
CDR3nt: TGTGCCAGCAGTGCTGGACTGTCAAATCAGCCCCAGCATTTT

abundance: few
j_gene: TRBJ2-1
d_gene: NA
v_gene: TRBV5-1
CDR3aa: CASSLDGGNEQFF
CDR3nt: TGCGCCAGCAGCTTGGATGGAGGCAATGAGCAGTTCTTC

abundance: NA
j_gene: TRBJ1-1
d_gene: NA
v_gene: TRBV29-1
CDR3aa: CSGGGGNTEAFF
CDR3nt: TGCAGCGGAGGAGGGGGGAACACTGAAGCTTTCTTT

abundance: NA
j_gene: TRBJ2-3
d_gene: NA
v_gene: TRBV11-2
CDR3aa: CASSLAVGLSTDTQYF
CDR3nt: TGTGCCAGCAGCTTAGCGGTTGGGCTGTCCACAGATACGCAGTATTTT

abundance: few
j_gene: TRBJ2-2
d_gene: NA
v_gene: TRBV24-1
CDR3aa: CATSDWGSGELFF
CDR3nt: TGTGCCACCAGTGATTGGGGTTCCGGGGAGCTGTTTTTT

abundance: NA
j_gene: TRBJ2-3
d_gene: TRBD2
v_gene: TRBV18
CDR3aa: CASSPRREETDTQYF
CDR3nt: TGTGCCAGCTCACCACGACGGGAGGAAACAGATACGCAGTATTTT

abundance: many
j_gene: TRBJ2-7
d_gene: NA
v_gene: TRBV27
CDR3aa: CASTPSGRGYEQYF
CDR3nt: TGTGCCAGCACCCCATCGGGCAGGGGATACGAGCAGTACTTC

abundance: NA
j_gene: TRBJ2-1
d_gene: TRBD2
v_gene: TRBV28
CDR3aa: CASRRERSYNEQFF
CDR3nt: TGTGCCAGCCGGCGGGAGAGATCCTACAATGAGCAGTTCTTC

abundance: medium-sized
j_gene: TRBJ2-5
d_gene: NA
v_gene: TRBV29-1
CDR3aa: CSVVGLGETQYF
CDR3nt: TGCAGCGTTGTGGGGCTTGGGGAGACCCAGTACTTC

abundance: NA
j_gene: TRBJ2-7
d_gene: NA
v_gene: TRBV20-1
CDR3aa: CSARKTYSSYEQYF
CDR3nt: TGCAGTGCTAGAAAGACATACTCCTCCTACGAGCAGTACTTC

abundance: NA
j_gene: TRBJ1-5
d_gene: TRBD1
v_gene: TRBV3-1
CDR3aa: CASSYDRDQPQHF
CDR3nt: TGTGCCAGCAGCTACGACAGGGATCAGCCCCAGCATTTT

abundance: few
j_gene: TRBJ2-1
d_gene: TRBD1
v_gene: TRBV27
CDR3aa: CASSSDRANEQFF
CDR3nt: TGTGCCAGCAGTTCAGACAGGGCCAATGAGCAGTTCTTC

abundance: NA
j_gene: TRBJ2-1
d_gene: NA
v_gene: TRBV5-1
CDR3aa: CASSRDKTTNEQFF
CDR3nt: TGCGCCAGCAGCCGGGACAAGACGACGAATGAGCAGTTCTTC

abundance: many
j_gene: TRBJ2-1
d_gene: TRBD2
v_gene: TRBV29-1
CDR3aa: CSATSGSSGEQFF
CDR3nt: TGCAGTGCGACTAGCGGGAGTTCGGGTGAGCAGTTCTTC

abundance: many
j_gene: TRBJ2-3
d_gene: NA
v_gene: TRBV7-9
CDR3aa: CASSRGDSSTDTQYF
CDR3nt: TGTGCCAGCAGCCGAGGGGACTCTAGCACAGATACGCAGTATTTT

abundance: few
j_gene: TRBJ1-1
d_gene: TRBD1
v_gene: TRBV6-6
CDR3aa: CASSPWDRGRLTEAFF
CDR3nt: TGTGCCAGCAGTCCCTGGGACAGGGGGCGCCTAACTGAAGCTTTCTTT

abundance: NA
j_gene: TRBJ2-3
d_gene: NA
v_gene: TRBV7-2
CDR3aa: CASSLGGHAADTQYF
CDR3nt: TGTGCCAGCAGCTTAGGGGGACATGCGGCAGATACGCAGTATTTT

abundance: NA
j_gene: TRBJ2-1
d_gene: NA
v_gene: TRBV20-1
CDR3aa: CSAKASRNYNEQFF
CDR3nt: TGCAGTGCTAAGGCTAGCCGAAACTACAATGAGCAGTTCTTC

abundance: many
j_gene: TRBJ2-7
d_gene: NA
v_gene: TRBV9
CDR3aa: CASSVTHSYEQYF
CDR3nt: TGTGCCAGCAGCGTGACCCATAGCTACGAGCAGTACTTC